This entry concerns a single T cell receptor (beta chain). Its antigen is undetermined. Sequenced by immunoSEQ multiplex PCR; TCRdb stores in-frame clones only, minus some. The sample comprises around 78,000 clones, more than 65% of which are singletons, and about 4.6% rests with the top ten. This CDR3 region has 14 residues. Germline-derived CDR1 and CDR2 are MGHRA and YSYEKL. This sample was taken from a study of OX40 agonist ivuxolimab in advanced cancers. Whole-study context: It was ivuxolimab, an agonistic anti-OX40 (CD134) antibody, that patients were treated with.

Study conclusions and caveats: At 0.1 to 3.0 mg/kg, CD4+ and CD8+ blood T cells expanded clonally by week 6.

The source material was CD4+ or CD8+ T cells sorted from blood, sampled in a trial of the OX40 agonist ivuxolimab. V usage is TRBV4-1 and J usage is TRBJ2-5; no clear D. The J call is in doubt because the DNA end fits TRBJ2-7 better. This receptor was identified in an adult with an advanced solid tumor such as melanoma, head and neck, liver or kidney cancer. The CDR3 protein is CASSQEDRTYEQYF. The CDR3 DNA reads TGCGCCAGCAGCCAAGAAGACCGGACCTACGAGCAGTACTTC.